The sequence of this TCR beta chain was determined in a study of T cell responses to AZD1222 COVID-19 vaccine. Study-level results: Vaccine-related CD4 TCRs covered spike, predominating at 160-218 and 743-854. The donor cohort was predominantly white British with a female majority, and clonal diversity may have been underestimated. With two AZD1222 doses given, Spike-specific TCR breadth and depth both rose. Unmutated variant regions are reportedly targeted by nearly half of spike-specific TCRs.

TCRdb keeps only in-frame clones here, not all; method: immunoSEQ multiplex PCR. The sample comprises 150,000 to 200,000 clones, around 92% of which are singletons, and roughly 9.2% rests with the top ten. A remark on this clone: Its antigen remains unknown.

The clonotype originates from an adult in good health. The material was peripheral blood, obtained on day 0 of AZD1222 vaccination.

CDR3 coding DNA: TGTGCCATCAAGGGAGAGAGGAACACTGAAGCTTTCTTT. This translates into CAIKGERNTEAFF. The V gene is TRBV10-3, the J gene TRBJ1-1; D remains unclear. The CDR3 has 13 residues. Germline V gene sequence: CDR1 ENHRY, CDR2 SYGVKD. Trimming took off 7 bases at V and 1 base at J, with 10 bases between the two ends.